The next 18 T cell receptor beta chains were all read from a single sample in a study of blood T cell repertoires in COVID-19. Clones were sequenced by immunoSEQ multiplex PCR, and TCRdb holds only the in-frame ones, with some missing. The sample holds around 190,000 clones; roughly 84% are singletons and the top ten take about 5%. The sequenced material came from peripheral blood. The receptors stem from an elderly woman with acute or convalescent COVID-19.

Sample share makes this clone medium-sized. The chain is built from TRBV28 and TRBJ2-7; 12 bases agree with TRBD2. This CDR3 contains 14 residues. With 4 bases clipped from V and 3 bases from J, the junction kept 1 base outside the gene matches. Germline lookup yields CDR1 MDHEN and CDR2 SYDVKM. For the CDR3, the DNA is TGTGCCAGCAGTTGGACTAGCGGGGACTACGAGCAGTACTTC. Amino acids: CASSWTSGDYEQYF.

J is TRBJ2-3 and V is TRBV18; perhaps TRBD2 as D (5 bases). The CDR3 sequence is 15 residues long. V lost 4 bases, J lost 4 bases, and 15 bases lay in between. Germline V gene data show CDR1 as KGHSH and CDR2 as LQKENI. The CDR3 bases are TGTGCCAGCTCACTGACCGTCCTAGCAGCAGATACGCAGTATTTT. This sequence encodes CASSLTVLAADTQYF. The full variable domain, completed using reference TRBV18 and TRBJ2-3, is NAGVMQNPRHLVRRRGQEARLRCSPMKGHSHVYWYRQLPEEGLKFMVYLQKENIIDESGMPKERFSAEFPKEGPSILRIQQVVRGDSAAYFCASSLTVLAADTQYFGPGTRLTVL.

This chain connects TRBV10-3 to TRBJ1-4; D uncertain. This CDR3 is built from 19 residues. Per the germline V gene, CDR1 is ENHRY and CDR2 is SYGVKD. V lost 4 bases and J 0 bases, leaving 21 bases between the germline ends. CDR3: CAISAYWAGGPPTNEKLFF. The CDR3 bases are TGTGCCATCAGTGCCTATTGGGCCGGAGGGCCCCCAACTAATGAAAAACTGTTTTTT.

The gene calls are TRBV27 and TRBJ2-1; 14 nucleotides agree with TRBD2. Germline loops: CDR1 MNHEY, CDR2 SMNVEV (reference sequence). CDR3 length: 16 residues. V dropped 5 bases and J dropped 9; count of bases not matched to a gene: 9. CDR3: CASSTGLAGAWGEQFF. The CDR3 coding sequence is TGTGCCAGCAGTACGGGACTAGCGGGAGCTTGGGGTGAGCAGTTCTTC.

This rearrangement joins TRBV7-9 to TRBJ2-3; 9 bases agree with TRBD2. V lost 5 bases and J lost 1; bases outside the gene matches: 7. The CDR3 extends over 16 amino acids. CDR1 is SEHNR, CDR2 FQNEAQ, per germline (reference sequence). The CDR3 DNA sequence: TGTGCCAGCAGCCGAGGAATAGCGGGAGGCACAGATACGCAGTATTTT. Translated, it gives CASSRGIAGGTDTQYF.

The chain recombines TRBV28 with TRBJ2-3; D might be TRBD2 (5 bases). This CDR3 region has 15 residues. Germline V gene data show CDR1 as MDHEN and CDR2 as SYDVKM. V was pared by 4 bases and J by 1 base, with 12 bases between. The CDR3 sequence is CASSSPGSGTDTQYF. As DNA, the CDR3 is TGTGCCAGCAGTTCCCCTGGGAGCGGCACAGATACGCAGTATTTT.

The V call is TRBV2, the J call TRBJ1-5; D is perhaps TRBD1 (6 bases). The CDR3 has 15 residues. Trimming pared 6 bases from V and 0 bases from J, leaving 12 bases between. Germline loops: CDR1 SNHLY, CDR2 FYNNEI. The CDR3 sequence is CASSPGQFSNQPQHF. The DNA for the CDR3 is TGTGCCAGCAGCCCCGGACAGTTTAGCAATCAGCCCCAGCATTTT.

This clone appeared a single time. This chain links TRBV6-2 or TRBV6-3 with TRBJ1-1, with 7 positions matching TRBD1. The J segment lost 3 bases and the V segment lost 2 bases, leaving 9 bases of the junction unmatched. CDR3 length: 16 residues. The V gene's germline CDR1 is MNHEY and CDR2 SVGEGT. Written as DNA, the CDR3 is TGTGCCAGCAGTTACCCCTCACCCGGACAGGACACTGAAGCTTTCTTT. Protein product: CASSYPSPGQDTEAFF.

This clone was found a few times. The chain recombines TRBV20-1 with TRBJ1-2; 7 nucleotides agree with TRBD1. Germline-derived CDR1 and CDR2 are DFQATT and SNEGSKA (reference sequence). With V trimmed by 3 bases and J by 1 base, 8 bases remained unmatched. The CDR3 spans 15 residues. Written as DNA, the CDR3 is TGCAGTGCTAGTTCGACAGGGCTATATAACTATGGCTACACCTTC. This codes for CSASSTGLYNYGYTF.

The gene calls are TRBV4-3 and TRBJ2-1; TRBD2 agrees at 8 bases. The CDR3 runs 16 residues. Per the germline V gene, CDR1 is LGHNA and CDR2 is YSLEER. The junction had 9 bases not matched to a gene; V was cut back by 3 bases and J by 5 bases. In DNA, the CDR3 is TGCGCCAGCAGCCAGAGACTAGCGTCAATCGACAATGAGCAGTTCTTC. This encodes CASSQRLASIDNEQFF.

The chain links TRBV28 to TRBJ1-1; possible D gene TRBD1, 6 bases. The CDR3 is 14 amino acids. From germline, CDR1 is MDHEN and CDR2 SYDVKM. V was cut by 3 bases and J by 2 bases, with 10 bases left in between. The CDR3 DNA reads as TGTGCCAGCAGTTTGGGGGGGGCCAACACTGAAGCTTTCTTT. Its translation: CASSLGGANTEAFF.

This clone was observed a handful of times. The chain carries TRBV7-2 and TRBJ1-4; no definite D call. V lost 0 bases and J 5 bases, leaving 10 bases between the germline ends. Germline-derived CDR1 and CDR2 are SGHTA and FQGNSA. This CDR3 region has 15 residues. In DNA, the CDR3 is TGTGCCAGCAGCTTAGCCGAGGGATACAATGAAAAACTGTTTTTT. Its protein is CASSLAEGYNEKLFF.

The genes are TRBV3-1 (or the pseudogene TRBV3-2) and TRBJ1-2, with TRBD1 matching 11 bases. CDR1 is LGHDT, CDR2 YNNKEL, per germline (reference sequence). This CDR3 is built from 15 residues. V was clipped by 1 base and J by 4 bases; unmatched bases: 2. The CDR3 sequence is CASSQGTGGSYGYTF. The CDR3 coding sequence is TGTGCCAGCAGCCAAGGGACAGGGGGCTCCTATGGCTACACCTTC.

This chain connects TRBV18 to TRBJ1-1; D gene unclear. The CDR3 spans 15 residues. V was pared by 1 base and J by 11 bases, with 20 bases between. Germline V gene sequence: CDR1 KGHSH, CDR2 LQKENI. The CDR3: CASSPHVGEGGEAFF. Here the CDR3 DNA reads TGTGCCAGCTCACCACACGTTGGGGAGGGAGGTGAGGCTTTCTTT.

The genes are TRBV7-2 and TRBJ2-3; D unresolved. V lost 5 bases to trimming and J lost 7 bases, with 13 bases between them. CDR1 is SGHTA, CDR2 FQGNSA, per germline. The CDR3 has 13 amino acids. CDR3 region: CASSRVSGNTQYF. For the CDR3, the DNA is TGTGCCAGCAGCAGAGTATCCGGTAATACGCAGTATTTT.

The chain couples TRBV2 to TRBJ1-2, with D perhaps TRBD1 (6 bases). The length of the CDR3 is 15 residues. Germline V gene data show CDR1 as SNHLY and CDR2 as FYNNEI. The germline V and J ends were trimmed by 3 bases and 5 bases, with 16 bases remaining between them. CDR3 nucleotide sequence: TGTGCCAGCAGTGACAAGTCCAGGGGTGAATATGGCTACACCTTC. This gives the protein CASSDKSRGEYGYTF.

The V gene is TRBV7-2, the J gene TRBJ2-7, with D possibly matching TRBD1 (6 bases). The V end lost 0 bases, the J end lost 3 bases, and 9 bases lay between the germline ends. The CDR3 runs 14 residues. Germline V CDR1 and CDR2: SGHTA, FQGNSA. In DNA form, the CDR3 reads TGTGCCAGCAGCTTAGCGGGGGCCCGCTACGAGCAGTACTTC. This codes for CASSLAGARYEQYF.

This chain's CDR3 is CASSLERAYNEQFF. CDR3 bases: TGTGCCAGCAGTTTAGAGCGGGCCTACAATGAGCAGTTCTTC. The chain employs TRBV27 and TRBJ2-1; weak D call: TRBD2 (6 bases). V was pared by 2 bases and J by 2 bases, with 7 bases between. The CDR3 spans 14 residues. Looked up from germline, CDR1 is MNHEY and CDR2 is SMNVEV (reference sequence).